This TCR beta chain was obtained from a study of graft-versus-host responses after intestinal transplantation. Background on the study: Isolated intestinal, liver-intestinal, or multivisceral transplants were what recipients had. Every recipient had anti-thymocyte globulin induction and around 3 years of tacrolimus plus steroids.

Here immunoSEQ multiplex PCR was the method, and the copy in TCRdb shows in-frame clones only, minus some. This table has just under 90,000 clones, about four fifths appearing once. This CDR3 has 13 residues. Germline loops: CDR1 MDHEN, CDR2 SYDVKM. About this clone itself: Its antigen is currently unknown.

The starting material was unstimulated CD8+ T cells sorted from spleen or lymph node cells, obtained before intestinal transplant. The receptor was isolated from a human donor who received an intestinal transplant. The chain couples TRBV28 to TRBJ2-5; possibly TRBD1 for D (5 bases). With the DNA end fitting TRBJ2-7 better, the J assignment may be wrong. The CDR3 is CASQIDSSYEQYF. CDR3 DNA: TGTGCCAGCCAAATTGACAGTTCCTACGAGCAGTACTTC.